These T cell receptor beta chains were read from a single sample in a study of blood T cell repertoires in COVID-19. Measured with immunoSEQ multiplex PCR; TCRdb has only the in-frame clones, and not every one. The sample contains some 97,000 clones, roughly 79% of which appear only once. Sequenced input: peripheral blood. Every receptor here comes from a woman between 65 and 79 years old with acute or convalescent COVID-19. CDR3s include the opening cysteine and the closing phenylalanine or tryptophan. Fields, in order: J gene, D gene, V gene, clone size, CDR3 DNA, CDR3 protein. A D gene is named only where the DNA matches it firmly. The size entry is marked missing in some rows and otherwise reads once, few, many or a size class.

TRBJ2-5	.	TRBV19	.	TGTGCCAGTAGTACTAGGTACCAAGAGACCCAGTACTTC	CASSTRYQETQYF
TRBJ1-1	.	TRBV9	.	TGTGCCAGCAGCGTAGATACGGTCACTGAAGCTTTCTTT	CASSVDTVTEAFF
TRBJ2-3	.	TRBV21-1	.	TGTGCCAGCAGCACCAACTTCGGGGCTAGCGGGGGGGCTTCGGATACGCAGTATTTT	CASSTNFGASGGASDTQYF
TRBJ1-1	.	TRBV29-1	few	TGCAGCGTTGAGAGGGGGGGGAACACTGAAGCTTTCTTT	CSVERGGNTEAFF
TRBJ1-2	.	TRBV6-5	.	TGTGCCAGCAGCCGCACAGGGAGCTATGGCTACACCTTC	CASSRTGSYGYTF
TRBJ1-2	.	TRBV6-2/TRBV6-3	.	TGTGCCAGCAGTTACGCAGGGATGAGCTACACCTTC	CASSYAGMSYTF
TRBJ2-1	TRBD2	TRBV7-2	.	TGTGCCAGCAGCTTAGAGGCGGGGGGACAGTTCTTC	CASSLEAGGQFF
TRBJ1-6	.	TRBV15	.	TGTGCCACCAGCGCTCATCAGGGTGTTAATTCACCCCTCCACTTT	CATSAHQGVNSPLHF
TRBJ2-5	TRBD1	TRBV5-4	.	TGTGCCAGCAGCCCCCCCGGACAGGGGGAAGAGACCCAGTACTTC	CASSPPGQGEETQYF
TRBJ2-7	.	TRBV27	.	TGTGCCAGCAGTTTGGGAGCCCACTACGAGCAGTACTTC	CASSLGAHYEQYF
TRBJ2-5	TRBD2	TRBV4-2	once	TGTGCCAGCAGCTCACGGGGGGTTCGGGAGACCCAGTACTTC	CASSSRGVRETQYF
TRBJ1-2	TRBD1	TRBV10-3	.	TGTGCCATCAGTGAGAGACAGGGGGCGTATGGCTACACCTTC	CAISERQGAYGYTF
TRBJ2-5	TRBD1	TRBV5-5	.	TGTGCCAGCAGCTTATTCGGGACAGGGCAAGAGACCCAGTACTTC	CASSLFGTGQETQYF
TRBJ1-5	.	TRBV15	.	TGTGCCACCAGCAGAGATAGTTCGGGGATGACGGGCAATCAGCCCCAGCATTTT	CATSRDSSGMTGNQPQHF
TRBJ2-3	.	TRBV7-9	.	TGTGCCAGCAGCCTCCGTGGGAGAAGCACAGATACGCAGTATTTT	CASSLRGRSTDTQYF
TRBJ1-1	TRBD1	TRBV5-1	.	TGCGCCAGCAGCTTGTCCAAACTAACAGGGGCCCCTGAAGCTTTCTTT	CASSLSKLTGAPEAFF
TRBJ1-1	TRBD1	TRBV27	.	TGTGCCAGCAGACCCGGGACAGCCAAAAGAGGGGCTGAAGCTTTCTTT	CASRPGTAKRGAEAFF
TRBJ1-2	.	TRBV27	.	TGTGCCAGCCGTGGCAACTATGGCTACACCTTC	CASRGNYGYTF
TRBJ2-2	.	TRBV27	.	TGTGCCAGCAGCCGACCCCGACAGAACACCGGGGAGCTGTTTTTT	CASSRPRQNTGELFF
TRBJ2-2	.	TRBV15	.	TGTGCCACCAGCAGAGCCGGGAGACTTGGTACCGGGGAGCTGTTTTTT	CATSRAGRLGTGELFF
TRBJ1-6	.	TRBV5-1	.	TGCGCCAGCAGCTTGGGGCCGACGGGGAATTCACCCCTCCACTTT	CASSLGPTGNSPLHF
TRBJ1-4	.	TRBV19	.	TGTGCCAGCTCCGGCCGGGGGAATGAAAAACTGTTTTTT	CASSGRGNEKLFF
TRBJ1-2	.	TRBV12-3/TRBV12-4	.	TGTGCCAGCAGTGGGGGGGAACACTATGGCTACACCTTC	CASSGGEHYGYTF
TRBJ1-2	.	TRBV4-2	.	TGTGCCAGCAGCCAAGGGACTAATGACAGCCCTGGCTATGGCTACACCTTC	CASSQGTNDSPGYGYTF
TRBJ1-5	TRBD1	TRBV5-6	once	TGTGCCAGCAGCTTGCGTCAGGGGGGTAGCAATCAGCCCCAGCATTTT	CASSLRQGGSNQPQHF
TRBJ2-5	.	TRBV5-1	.	TGCGCCAGCAGCTTGGCTCAGGCCCAAGAGACCCAGTACTTC	CASSLAQAQETQYF
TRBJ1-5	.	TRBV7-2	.	TGTGCCAGCAGCTTACGCAGGGCGGGCAATCAGCCCCAGCATTTT	CASSLRRAGNQPQHF
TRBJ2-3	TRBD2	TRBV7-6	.	TGTGCCAGCAGCTTACCGACTAGCGGGGGGGTGACAGATACGCAGTATTTT	CASSLPTSGGVTDTQYF
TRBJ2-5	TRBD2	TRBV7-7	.	TGTGCCAGCAGCTTGCTAGCGGGGGGGCAAGAGACCCAGTACTTC	CASSLLAGGQETQYF
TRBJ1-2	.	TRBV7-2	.	TGTGCCAGCAGCTTAGGGCCGGACAAGGGCTACACCTTC	CASSLGPDKGYTF
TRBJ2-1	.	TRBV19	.	TGTGCCAGTAGTATAGGAGGCGACTACAATGAGCAGTTCTTC	CASSIGGDYNEQFF
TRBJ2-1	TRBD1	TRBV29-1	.	TGCAGCGTTGGACAGGGGGCGGGGGATGAGCAGTTCTTC	CSVGQGAGDEQFF